This is a list of T cell receptor beta chains from one sample in a study of shared clonotypes between healthy human individuals. The data were produced by immunoSEQ multiplex PCR, yet TCRdb's version contains in-frame clones alone and is incomplete. This sample has 2 million to 3 million clones; more than 90% occur once, and the top ten carry around 0.15%. The material sequenced was naive CD4+ T cells sorted from blood. Receptor source: a man younger than 30 in good health. Each CDR3 is given with its conserved first and last residue. The D gene is left open where the match is weak. Size values are once, few and many counts, or a class for expanded clones, and some rows have none.

>TRBV7-8|TRBJ2-3|TRBD1|.
TGTGCCAGCAGCTTATCGACCGGGACAGGGGGGGCCTATACGCAGTATTTT
CASSLSTGTGGAYTQYF
>TRBV6-1|TRBJ1-1|.|.
TGTGCCAGCACCATGACAGTGAACACTGAAGCTTTCTTT
CASTMTVNTEAFF
>TRBV2|TRBJ1-5|.|.
TGTGCCAGCAGTGAAGAGAATTATCAGCCCCAGCATTTT
CASSEENYQPQHF
>TRBV4-3|TRBJ2-7|TRBD1|.
TGCGCCAGCAGCCAAGGGCATGAGGCAGGGGGCCACGAGCAGTACTTC
CASSQGHEAGGHEQYF
>TRBV2|TRBJ2-3|.|.
TGTGCGAGTTCCCGGGGTTTGAGAGAGGCAGATACGCAGTATTTT
CASSRGLREADTQYF
>TRBV27|TRBJ2-5|TRBD2|.
TGTGCCAGCAGTTTACTAGCGGGAGGAGAGACCCAGTACTTC
CASSLLAGGETQYF
>TRBV12-5|TRBJ2-1|.|few
TGTGCTAGTGGTTTGGTTAAGGGACCGGGGGCCTATAATGAGCAGTTCTTC
CASGLVKGPGAYNEQFF
>TRBV6-1|TRBJ2-7|TRBD2|.
TGTGCCAGCCGCGGGACTAGCGACCACTACGAGCAGTACTTC
CASRGTSDHYEQYF
>TRBV7-2|TRBJ2-5|TRBD2|.
TGTGCCAGCAGCTTAGCTAGCGGGAAAGGAGAGACCCAGTACTTC
CASSLASGKGETQYF
>TRBV10-3|TRBJ2-3|TRBD2|.
TGTGCCACTGGGGGACTAGCGGAGACCACAGATACGCAGTATTTT
CATGGLAETTDTQYF
>TRBV7-9|TRBJ1-3|.|.
TGTGCCAGCAGCTTAAGCACAGGGCGAGAGGACACCATATATTTT
CASSLSTGREDTIYF
>TRBV29-1|TRBJ1-1|.|.
TGCAGCGTTGAAGTCCAGGGTGAAGCTTTCTTT
CSVEVQGEAFF
>TRBV19|TRBJ1-5|.|few
TGTGCCAGTAGCACGGAAAGGGGTCAGCCCCAGCATTTT
CASSTERGQPQHF
>TRBV2|TRBJ2-5|TRBD1|once
TGTGCCAGCAGGGTGGGGACAGGGGCAGAGACCCAGTACTTC
CASRVGTGAETQYF
>TRBV30|TRBJ1-2|.|.
TGTGCCTGGAGTCGGAGGGTCTATGGCTACACCTTC
CAWSRRVYGYTF
>TRBV7-9|TRBJ2-5|.|.
TGTGCCAGCAGCTTGGAGGGAGCGAGCCAAGAGACCCAGTACTTC
CASSLEGASQETQYF
>TRBV7-3|TRBJ1-6|.|.
TGTGCCAGCAGCTCAATGTGGGGGTATAGGAAGGATTCACCCCTCCACTTT
CASSSMWGYRKDSPLHF